The 32 T cell receptor beta chains listed next were all sequenced from one sample in a study of blood T cell repertoires in COVID-19. Libraries were prepared by immunoSEQ multiplex PCR; TCRdb keeps only in-frame clonotypes and omits some of them. The sample holds about 150,000 clones, approximately 73% seen once. The material sequenced was peripheral blood. The receptors shown here come from a woman older than 75 with acute or convalescent COVID-19.

The rearrangement joins TRBV9 to TRBJ1-4; 7 nucleotides align to TRBD1. This CDR3 has 15 residues. The trim removed 4 bases at V and 5 bases at J, leaving 8 bases unmatched. Germline V lookup: CDR1 SGDLS, CDR2 YYNGEE. In DNA, the CDR3 is TGTGCCAGCAGCCCCCAGGACAGGCCAAATGAAAAACTGTTTTTT. It is translated as CASSPQDRPNEKLFF.

The genes are TRBV6-6 and TRBJ2-7; TRBD2 agrees at 15 bases. Per the germline V gene, CDR1 is MNHNY and CDR2 is SVGAGI (reference sequence). The CDR3 extends over 15 amino acids. J was trimmed by 3 bases and V by 5 bases; bases with no gene match: 2. The CDR3 nucleotides read TGTGCCAGCAGTCTGGGACTAGCGGGGGGCTACGAGCAGTACTTC. Translated, it gives CASSLGLAGGYEQYF.

This clone was recorded a few times. This chain uses TRBV25-1 with TRBJ1-1, with 9 bases fitting TRBD1. V gave up 2 bases and J gave up 1 base; unmatched junction bases: 11. Germline lookup yields CDR1 MGHDK and CDR2 SYGVNS. This CDR3 is 18 amino acids long. DNA for the CDR3: TGTGCCAGCAGTGAACTGGGACAGGGAGTTTGGACGAACACTGAAGCTTTCTTT. Translated, it gives CASSELGQGVWTNTEAFF.

V is TRBV7-9 and J is TRBJ1-6; TRBD1 matches at 12 bases. V lost 5 bases to trimming and J lost 14 bases; unmatched junction nucleotides: 10. CDR3 length equals 15 residues. Germline V CDR1 and CDR2: SEHNR, FQNEAQ (reference sequence). CDR3 amino acids: CASSNMGQGAGALHF. DNA for the CDR3: TGTGCCAGCAGCAATATGGGACAGGGGGCAGGGGCCCTCCACTTT.

In this sample, this clone turned up a few times. This sample also contains other DNA sequences that code for the same CDR3. The gene calls are TRBV5-1 and TRBJ1-1; 8 bases align to TRBD1. The CDR3 totals 14 residues. Trimming at V came to 4 bases and at J to 1 base, leaving 3 bases not matched to a gene. Per germline, CDR1 SGHRS and CDR2 YFSETQ. CDR3 nucleotide sequence: TGCGCCAGCAGCCTAACAGGGGGGAACACTGAAGCTTTCTTT. Amino acid sequence: CASSLTGGNTEAFF. The full variable domain, with the rest looked up from reference TRBV5-1 and TRBJ1-1, is KAGVTQTPRYLIKTRGQQVTLSCSPISGHRSVSWYQQTPGQGLQFLFEYFSETQRNKGNFPGRFSGRQFSNSRSEMNVSTLELGDSALYLCASSLTGGNTEAFFGQGTRLTVV.

This chain links TRBV18 with TRBJ1-5; D is unclear. CDR3 length equals 16 residues. Trimming stripped 2 bases from V and 3 bases from J, with 14 bases between. Germline V CDR1 and CDR2: KGHSH, LQKENI. Here the CDR3 DNA reads TGTGCCAGCTCACCAACGGGTGGAGGGCACAATCAGCCCCAGCATTTT. Amino acid sequence: CASSPTGGGHNQPQHF.

CDR3 region: CAISDQGMAGNTIYF. The CDR3 bases are TGTGCCATCAGTGATCAGGGGATGGCTGGAAACACCATATATTTT. The chain carries TRBV10-3 and TRBJ1-3; tentative D call: TRBD1 (6 bases). CDR1 and CDR2 from the germline V gene are ENHRY and SYGVKD. V shed 3 bases and J shed 2 bases, with 11 bases lying between them. This CDR3 has 15 residues.

This clone was seen a single time. The genes are TRBV6-1 and TRBJ2-2; 7 bases fit TRBD1. The CDR3 has 17 residues. Germline V gene data show CDR1 as MNHNS and CDR2 as SASEGT. V gave up 1 base and J gave up 3 bases; unmatched junction bases: 8. In DNA form, the CDR3 reads TGTGCCAGCAGTGAAGGAGTCCGAACAGGGGACACCGGGGAGCTGTTTTTT. Amino acid sequence: CASSEGVRTGDTGELFF.

The chain employs TRBV7-2 and TRBJ1-2; 7 positions match TRBD1. This CDR3 comprises 14 residues. V was clipped by 3 bases and J by 6 bases; unmatched bases: 7. CDR1 is SGHTA, CDR2 FQGNSA, per germline. The CDR3 here is CASSLAGTAHGYTF. The DNA for the CDR3 is TGTGCCAGCAGCTTGGCCGGGACAGCTCATGGCTACACCTTC.

J is TRBJ1-4 and V is TRBV29-1, with 9 positions matching TRBD1. This CDR3 is built from 12 residues. Germline V gene data show CDR1 as SQVTM and CDR2 as ANQGSEA. The V and J ends lost 7 bases and 8 bases, in that order; junction bases with no gene match: 5. The chain's CDR3 is CSALGQGEKLFF. CDR3 in DNA: TGCAGCGCCTTGGGACAGGGAGAAAAACTGTTTTTT. Drawing the rest from reference TRBV29-1 and TRBJ1-4, the complete variable domain is SAVISQKPSRDICQRGTSLTIQCQVDSQVTMMFWYRQQPGQSLTLIATANQGSEATYESGFVIDKFPISRPNLTFSTLTVSNMSPEDSSIYLCSALGQGEKLFFGSGTQLSVL.

This clone has only a few counts. CDR3 nucleotide sequence: TGCGCCAGCAGCCAGACGGACAGAAACACTGAAGCTTTCTTT. Its translation is CASSQTDRNTEAFF. The chain joins TRBV4-1 to TRBJ1-1; maybe TRBD1 (6 bases). Germline V CDR1 and CDR2: MGHRA, YSYEKL. V gave up 3 bases and J gave up 2 bases, with 10 bases separating them. This CDR3 contains 14 residues.

CDR3: CATSRGTDSGNTIYF. CDR3 in DNA: TGTGCCACCAGCAGAGGGACAGACTCTGGAAACACCATATATTTT. The rearrangement uses TRBV15 and TRBJ1-3; weak D call: TRBD1 (6 bases). The CDR3 runs to 15 residues. Germline V gene sequence: CDR1 LNHNV, CDR2 YYDKDF (reference sequence). V lost 1 base and J 0 bases, leaving 7 bases between the germline ends.

This chain connects TRBV6-1 to TRBJ2-2; tentative D call: TRBD2 (6 bases). The CDR3 contains 16 residues. V lost 4 bases and J lost 0, with 12 bases in between. CDR1 and CDR2 (germline): MNHNS, SASEGT. CDR3 coding DNA: TGTGCCAGCAGTGCCGCGGGACTGCCGAACACCGGGGAGCTGTTTTTT. This codes for CASSAAGLPNTGELFF.

The chain combines TRBV7-9 with TRBJ1-1, with D perhaps matching TRBD1 (5 bases). Germline-derived CDR1 and CDR2 are SEHNR and FQNEAQ (reference sequence). Trimming took off 3 bases at V and 1 base at J, with 15 bases between the two ends. This CDR3 spans 16 amino acids. The CDR3, as DNA: TGTGCCAGCAGCTTGGAGGCGGGGGAGACGAACACTGAAGCTTTCTTT. It is translated as CASSLEAGETNTEAFF. Full variable domain (missing parts from reference TRBV7-9 and TRBJ1-1): DTGVSQNPRHKITKRGQNVTFRCDPISEHNRLYWYRQTLGQGPEFLTYFQNEAQLEKSRLLSDRFSAERPKGSFSTLEIQRTEQGDSAMYLCASSLEAGETNTEAFFGQGTRLTVV.

J is TRBJ2-7 and V is TRBV2; TRBD1 matches 7 bases. This CDR3 has 14 amino acids. The junction had 5 bases not matched to a gene; V was cut back by 1 base and J by 5 bases. Germline CDR1 SNHLY, CDR2 FYNNEI. The CDR3 DNA reads TGTGCCAGCAGTGAAGTGACAGGGCGAGACGAGCAGTACTTC. Translated, it gives CASSEVTGRDEQYF.

The chain combines TRBV3-1 (or the pseudogene TRBV3-2) with TRBJ1-1; D ambiguous. The CDR3 is 14 amino acids. V was clipped by 4 bases and J by 5 bases, with 14 bases between them. Germline V lookup: CDR1 LGHDT, CDR2 YNNKEL (reference sequence). The DNA for the CDR3 is TGTGCCAGCAGCCTAAGATGGAGGGATACTGAAGCTTTCTTT. Its translation is CASSLRWRDTEAFF.

This clone was detected only once. This rearrangement joins TRBV27 to TRBJ1-3; 7 bases agree with TRBD1. After removal of 5 bases from V and 5 bases from J, the junction contained 6 bases not matched to a gene. The CDR3 loop spans 14 amino acids. Per the germline V gene, CDR1 is MNHEY and CDR2 is SMNVEV (reference sequence). The CDR3: CASSPRTGRNTIYF. The CDR3 nucleotides read TGTGCCAGCAGTCCTCGGACAGGTCGAAACACCATATATTTT.

This chain uses TRBV7-2 with TRBJ1-1; no clear D gene. This CDR3 has 12 residues. V dropped 3 bases and J dropped 8 bases, with 10 bases sitting between them. Per the germline V gene, CDR1 is SGHTA and CDR2 is FQGNSA. CDR3 residues: CASSFFEKEAFF. The CDR3 DNA reads TGTGCCAGCAGCTTTTTTGAGAAGGAAGCTTTCTTT.

The chain recombines TRBV10-2 with TRBJ1-5; no firm D call. CDR3 length: 14 amino acids. Per the germline V gene, CDR1 is WSHSY and CDR2 is SAAADI. V was pared by 3 bases and J by 5 bases, with 11 bases between. CDR3 nucleotide sequence: TGCGCCAGCAGTGACGCGCACCTCGATCAGCCCCAGCATTTT. Its protein is CASSDAHLDQPQHF.

V and J are TRBV6-2 or TRBV6-3 and TRBJ1-5; D uncertain. CDR3 size: 13 residues. Looked up from germline, CDR1 is MNHEY and CDR2 is SVGEGT. V was cut by 6 bases and J by 9 bases, with 15 bases left in between. In nucleotides, the CDR3 is TGTGCCAGCAGCACCGATGACTTTCGGCCCCAGCATTTT. It translates to CASSTDDFRPQHF.

V and J are TRBV28 and TRBJ2-3, with 9 bases identical to TRBD2. The V and J ends lost 5 bases and 5 bases, in that order; junction bases with no gene match: 5. This CDR3 is 14 amino acids long. Germline lookup yields CDR1 MDHEN and CDR2 SYDVKM. The CDR3 sequence: CASSGGGAIDTQYF. DNA of the CDR3: TGTGCCAGCAGTGGCGGGGGGGCCATAGATACGCAGTATTTT.

The table lists this clone with a few counts. J is TRBJ1-5 and V is TRBV7-9; 7 bases are a match to TRBD1. The CDR3 is 15 residues long. Trimming cost V 1 base and J 6 bases; bases outside gene matches: 6. Germline CDR1 SEHNR, CDR2 FQNEAQ (reference sequence). The CDR3 nucleotides read TGTGCCAGCAGCTTAGAAGGGGGCTTGGGTCAGCCCCAGCATTTT. Residues: CASSLEGGLGQPQHF.

The DNA of the CDR3 is TGTGCCAGCACTCCCAGGACATCTAGCACAGATACGCAGTATTTT. This encodes CASTPRTSSTDTQYF. V and J are TRBV6-5 and TRBJ2-3; D perhaps matches TRBD1 (5 bases). Looked up from germline, CDR1 is MNHEY and CDR2 is SVGAGI. The CDR3 spans 15 residues. Trimming shortened V by 7 bases and J by 0 bases, and 14 bases separated the two germline ends.

V gene TRBV12-1 combines with J gene TRBJ2-7; the D call TRBD2 from the table was never checked on the DNA. TRBV12-1 is labeled a pseudogene. The CDR3 extends over 18 amino acids. The CDR3 DNA reads TGTGCCAGCAGCTTATACCGGGGACTAGCGGGAGTGAGTAACGAGCAGTACTTC. Its protein is CASSLYRGLAGVSNEQYF.

The rearrangement joins TRBV12-3 or TRBV12-4 to TRBJ1-4; TRBD1 is a possible D gene (5 bases). This CDR3 has 13 amino acids. V lost 6 bases to trimming and J lost 13 bases, with 18 bases between them. CDR3 region: CASSLPRGISLFF. CDR3 sequence (DNA): TGTGCCAGCAGCTTACCCCGGGGGATATCACTGTTTTTT.

The chain has TRBV10-3 and TRBJ2-5; 9 positions agree with TRBD1. After removal of 6 bases from V and 5 bases from J, the junction contained 10 bases not matched to a gene. The CDR3 sequence is 15 residues long. Per germline, CDR1 ENHRY and CDR2 SYGVKD. The CDR3 spells CAIRPGQGASETQYF. The DNA for the CDR3 is TGTGCCATCAGACCGGGACAGGGAGCCTCGGAGACCCAGTACTTC.

This clone has just one count. The rearrangement links TRBV25-1 to TRBJ1-2, with 9 positions matching TRBD1. Germline V lookup: CDR1 MGHDK, CDR2 SYGVNS. J gave up 8 bases and V 0 bases, and 13 bases lay outside the gene matches. There are 17 residues in the CDR3. CDR3 nucleotide sequence: TGTGCCAGCAGTGAATATGGTCCGGGACAGGGAATTGCGGGCTACACCTTC. Translated, it gives CASSEYGPGQGIAGYTF.

This clone came up a few times. This chain uses TRBV19 with TRBJ1-5; D perhaps matches TRBD1 (6 bases). Trimming stripped 6 bases from V and 6 bases from J, with 15 bases between. CDR1 is LNHDA, CDR2 SQIVND, per germline (reference sequence). The CDR3 contains 14 residues. CDR3 sequence reads: CASRRTGSGQPQHF. CDR3 DNA: TGTGCCAGTAGGAGAACAGGGTCAGGTCAGCCCCAGCATTTT. The entire variable domain, with the rest obtained from reference TRBV19 and TRBJ1-5, is as follows: DGGITQSPKYLFRKEGQNVTLSCEQNLNHDAMYWYRQDPGQGLRLIYYSQIVNDFQKGDIAEGYSVSREKKESFPLTVTSAQKNPTAFYLCASRRTGSGQPQHFGDGTRLSIL.

This clone has more than one count but fewer than ten. The J gene is TRBJ2-1, the V gene TRBV5-1; 8 positions match TRBD2. Germline values: CDR1 SGHRS, CDR2 YFSETQ. The CDR3 has 16 residues. Trimming cost V 5 bases and J 3 bases; bases outside gene matches: 10. CDR3: CASRPSGRGFYNEQFF. The CDR3 coding sequence is TGCGCCAGCAGACCCAGCGGGAGAGGCTTCTACAATGAGCAGTTCTTC.

The chain joins TRBV11-1 to TRBJ1-1, with TRBD1 identical over 8 bases. Germline values: CDR1 SGHAT, CDR2 FQDESV (reference sequence). This CDR3 comprises 14 residues. J lost 4 bases, V lost 2 bases, and 3 bases had no gene match. CDR3 protein: CASSLSTGGTEAFF. CDR3 coding DNA: TGTGCCAGCAGCTTATCAACAGGGGGCACTGAAGCTTTCTTT. The full variable domain, in which reference TRBV11-1 and TRBJ1-1 provide the parts outside the CDR3, is EAEVAQSPRYKITEKSQAVAFWCDPISGHATLYWYRQILGQGPELLVQFQDESVVDDSQLPKDRFSAERLKGVDSTLKIQPAELGDSAMYLCASSLSTGGTEAFFGQGTRLTVV.

The CDR3 sequence is CASSLYMDRNYEQYF. The CDR3 region has the DNA TGCGCCAGCAGCTTGTATATGGACAGAAATTACGAGCAGTACTTC. The chain has TRBV5-1 and TRBJ2-7, with D possibly TRBD1 on 6 matching bases. Germline loops: CDR1 SGHRS, CDR2 YFSETQ. This CDR3 has 15 amino acids. The ends were cut back, 1 base at V and 4 bases at J, with 15 bases in the middle. Full variable domain (rest looked up from reference TRBV5-1 and TRBJ2-7): KAGVTQTPRYLIKTRGQQVTLSCSPISGHRSVSWYQQTPGQGLQFLFEYFSETQRNKGNFPGRFSGRQFSNSRSEMNVSTLELGDSALYLCASSLYMDRNYEQYFGPGTRLTVT.

The chain has TRBV19 and TRBJ1-3; D is unclear. The CDR3 runs 15 residues. The germline V gene has CDR1 LNHDA and CDR2 SQIVND (reference sequence). V was trimmed by 7 bases and J by 0 bases, leaving 13 bases between them. CDR3 residues: CASMEGWNSGNTIYF. Here the CDR3 DNA reads TGTGCCAGTATGGAGGGATGGAACTCTGGAAACACCATATATTTT.